Sequencing of this TCR beta chain was carried out in a study of shared clonotypes between healthy human individuals. Study-level results: Rarefaction revealed incomplete sorted-subset sequencing despite large depth. Investigators expected sequencing depth to affect clonotype sharing among donors.

In the case of this clone: Its antigen is not identified. This specimen includes other DNA sequences encoding the same CDR3.

Per sorted-subset replicate PCR, input was 200 to 250 ng DNA, representing about 29,000 T cell genomes. Sequencing used immunoSEQ multiplex PCR; TCRdb keeps in-frame clones, though not all of them. The sample holds approximately 980,000 clones, over 60% seen once. The ends were cut back, 2 bases at V and 2 bases at J, with 6 bases in the middle. CDR1 and CDR2 (germline): KGHSH, LQKENI. The CDR3 extends over 14 amino acids. The chain links TRBV18 to TRBJ2-2; D not resolved. Specimen: memory CD4+ T cells sorted from blood. The sample's subset: CD45RA-negative fraction. The receptor was derived from a young man in good health. This CDR3 reads CASSPIGNTGELFF. CDR3 in DNA: TGTGCCAGCTCACCAATAGGAAACACCGGGGAGCTGTTTTTT.